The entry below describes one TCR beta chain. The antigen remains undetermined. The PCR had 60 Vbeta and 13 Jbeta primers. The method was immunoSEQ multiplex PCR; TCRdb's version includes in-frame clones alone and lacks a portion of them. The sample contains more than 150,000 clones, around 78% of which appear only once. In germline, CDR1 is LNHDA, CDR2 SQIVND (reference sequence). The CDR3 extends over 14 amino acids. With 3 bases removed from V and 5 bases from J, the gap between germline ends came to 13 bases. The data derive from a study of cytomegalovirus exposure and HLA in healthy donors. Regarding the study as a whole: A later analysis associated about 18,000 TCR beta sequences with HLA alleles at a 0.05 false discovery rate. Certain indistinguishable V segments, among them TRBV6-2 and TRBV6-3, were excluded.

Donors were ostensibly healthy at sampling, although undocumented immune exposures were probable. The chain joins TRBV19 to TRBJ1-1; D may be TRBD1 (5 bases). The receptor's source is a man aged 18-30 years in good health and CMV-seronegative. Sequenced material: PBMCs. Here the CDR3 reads CASSIGGEGTEAFF. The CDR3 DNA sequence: TGTGCCAGTAGTATCGGCGGGGAGGGGACTGAAGCTTTCTTT. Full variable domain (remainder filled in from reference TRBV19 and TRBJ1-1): DGGITQSPKYLFRKEGQNVTLSCEQNLNHDAMYWYRQDPGQGLRLIYYSQIVNDFQKGDIAEGYSVSREKKESFPLTVTSAQKNPTAFYLCASSIGGEGTEAFFGQGTRLTVV.